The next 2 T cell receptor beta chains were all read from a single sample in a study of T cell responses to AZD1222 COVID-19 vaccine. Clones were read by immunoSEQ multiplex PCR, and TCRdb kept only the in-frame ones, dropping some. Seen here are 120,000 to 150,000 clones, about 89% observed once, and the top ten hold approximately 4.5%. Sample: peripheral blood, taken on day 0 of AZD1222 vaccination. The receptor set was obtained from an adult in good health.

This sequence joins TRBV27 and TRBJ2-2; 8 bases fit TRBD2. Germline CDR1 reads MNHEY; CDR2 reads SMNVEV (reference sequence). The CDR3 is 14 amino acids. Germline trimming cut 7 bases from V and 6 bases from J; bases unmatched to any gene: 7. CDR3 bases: TGTGCCAGCACCCTTCTCGGGAGGGCCGGGGAGCTGTTTTTT. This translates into CASTLLGRAGELFF.

The CDR3 DNA sequence: TGTGCCAGCTCACCAGACAGGTTGTCGTACGAGCAGTACTTC. Amino acids: CASSPDRLSYEQYF. The chain carries TRBV18 and TRBJ2-7; a possible D gene is TRBD1 (6 bases). This CDR3 has 14 residues. CDR1 and CDR2 from the germline V gene are KGHSH and LQKENI. The germline V and J ends were trimmed by 2 bases and 4 bases, with 12 bases remaining between them.